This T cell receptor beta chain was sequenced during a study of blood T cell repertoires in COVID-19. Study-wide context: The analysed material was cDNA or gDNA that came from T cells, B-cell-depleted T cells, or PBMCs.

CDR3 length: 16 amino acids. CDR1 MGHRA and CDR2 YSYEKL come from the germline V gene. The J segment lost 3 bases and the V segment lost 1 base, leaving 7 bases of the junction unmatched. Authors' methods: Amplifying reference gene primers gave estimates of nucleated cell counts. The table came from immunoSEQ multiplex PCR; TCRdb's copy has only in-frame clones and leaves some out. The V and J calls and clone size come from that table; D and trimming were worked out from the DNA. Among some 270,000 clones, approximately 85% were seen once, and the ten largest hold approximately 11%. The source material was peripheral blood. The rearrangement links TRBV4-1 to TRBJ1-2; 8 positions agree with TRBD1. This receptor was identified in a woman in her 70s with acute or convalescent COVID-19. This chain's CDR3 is CASSQVFQTGDYGYTF. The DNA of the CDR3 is TGCGCCAGCAGCCAAGTCTTTCAGACAGGGGACTATGGCTACACCTTC.